This T cell receptor (beta chain) was identified during a study of blood T cell repertoires in COVID-19. Study information: From the United States, Italy and Spain came samples of acute and convalescent COVID-19.

Sequencing was performed with immunoSEQ multiplex PCR; in TCRdb, only in-frame clones are kept and a portion is missing. The data show 190,000 or so clones, with 75% to 90% seen just once and roughly 6.7% held by the top ten. The material sequenced was peripheral blood. The TCR originated in a man aged 40-49 years with acute or convalescent COVID-19.

CDR3 coding DNA: TGTGCCAGCAGCGCCACTAGCGGGGGATCGGAGACCCAGTACTTC. As protein: CASSATSGGSETQYF. This rearrangement joins TRBV9 to TRBJ2-5, with TRBD2 identical over 11 bases. V lost 3 bases to trimming and J lost 5 bases; unmatched junction nucleotides: 6. From germline, CDR1 is SGDLS and CDR2 YYNGEE. The CDR3 consists of 15 residues.